A single sample gave rise to the 23 T cell receptor beta chains below, sequenced in a study of a mutant IDH1 vaccine in newly diagnosed glioma. Sequencing used immunoSEQ multiplex PCR; TCRdb keeps in-frame clones, though not all of them. The sample consists of fewer than 100,000 clones, around 90% of them appearing once. These TCRs' antigens remain unknown. Time point: week 5, during vaccination. A single vaccine dose contained 300 ug of mutant IDH1 20-mer peptide, and topical imiquimod was used with it. The sample in question was PBMCs, obtained from a glioma patient whose treatment included an IDH1 peptide vaccine. The receptors derive from a woman between 50 and 59 years old with glioma.

The chain joins TRBV4-1 to TRBJ2-5; possibly TRBD1 for D (6 bases). Judging by the DNA end, TRBJ2-7 fits better; the J call may be wrong. This CDR3 has 15 residues. Per germline, CDR1 MGHRA and CDR2 YSYEKL. The CDR3 region is CASSQGPGHSYEQYF. The CDR3 nucleotides are TGCGCCAGCAGCCAAGGCCCGGGACACTCCTACGAGCAGTACTTC.

This chain uses TRBV9 with TRBJ2-7; 9 bases fit TRBD2. There are 14 residues in the CDR3. The V gene end was trimmed by 1 base and the J gene end by 4 bases; junction bases not matched to a gene: 3. Germline CDR1 and CDR2: SGDLS and YYNGEE. CDR3 nucleotides: TGTGCCAGCAGCGTAAGTAGCGGGAGTTACGAGCAGTACTTC. Protein: CASSVSSGSYEQYF.

The rearrangement joins TRBV4-1 to TRBJ2-3, with 7 bases that match TRBD2. J gave up 2 bases and V 5 bases, and 16 bases lay outside the gene matches. The CDR3 is 18 residues long. Per germline, CDR1 MGHRA and CDR2 YSYEKL. The CDR3 loop reads CASSIVETRAGPTDTQYF. CDR3 in DNA: TGCGCCAGCAGCATAGTGGAGACCAGAGCGGGGCCCACAGATACGCAGTATTTT.

The V and J genes are TRBV13 and TRBJ1-4; D perhaps matches TRBD1 (6 bases). This CDR3 is built from 14 residues. Germline V gene data show CDR1 as PRHDT and CDR2 as FYEKMQ (reference sequence). Trimming removed 1 base from V and 5 bases from J, with 8 bases in between. The CDR3 is CASSLEGGNEKLFF. As DNA, the CDR3 is TGTGCCAGCAGCTTAGAGGGGGGAAATGAAAAACTGTTTTTT.

This clone came up once. The genes are TRBV7-9 and TRBJ1-3, with no clear D. Germline loops: CDR1 SEHNR, CDR2 FQNEAQ (reference sequence). V was clipped by 3 bases and J by 3 bases, with 9 bases between them. The CDR3 is 14 residues long. The DNA of the CDR3 is TGTGCCAGCAGCTTTGCAGGACTTGGAAACACCATATATTTT. As protein: CASSFAGLGNTIYF.

This clone showed up just once. J is TRBJ2-7 and V is TRBV29-1, with 7 bases matching TRBD1. Germline V CDR1 and CDR2: SQVTM, ANQGSEA. The CDR3 extends over 13 amino acids. After removal of 4 bases from V and 0 bases from J, the junction contained 3 bases not matched to a gene. In nucleotides, the CDR3 is TGCAGCGTTGTTAGGGACAGCTCCTACGAGCAGTACTTC. Encoded protein: CSVVRDSSYEQYF.

In DNA, the CDR3 is TGTGCCAGCAGTTTAACGGGTCCCACCGGGGAGCTGTTTTTT. It specifies CASSLTGPTGELFF. V and J are TRBV28 and TRBJ2-2; D is unclear. Germline V lookup: CDR1 MDHEN, CDR2 SYDVKM. The CDR3 is made up of 14 amino acids. The V gene lost 2 bases and the J gene lost 4 bases, with 8 bases spanning the gap.

This clone was detected once. The rearrangement joins TRBV19 to TRBJ2-5, with D maybe TRBD1 (6 bases). V lost 5 bases and J 3 bases, leaving 10 bases between the germline ends. Germline CDR1 and CDR2: LNHDA and SQIVND (reference sequence). CDR3 length: 13 residues. CDR3 amino acids: CASSRAGEETQYF. The CDR3 DNA reads as TGTGCCAGTAGTCGGGCAGGGGAAGAGACCCAGTACTTC.

The chain has TRBV6-5 and TRBJ1-1; 7 bases agree with TRBD1. With V trimmed by 2 bases and J by 1 base, 7 bases remained unmatched. The CDR3 loop spans 16 amino acids. In germline, CDR1 is MNHEY, CDR2 SVGAGI. CDR3: CASSYTNRGQNTEAFF. The CDR3 DNA follows: TGTGCCAGCAGTTACACCAACAGGGGACAGAACACTGAAGCTTTCTTT.

This chain uses TRBV5-1 with TRBJ1-5; no clear D. This CDR3 has 15 residues. The germline V and J ends were trimmed by 1 base and 0 bases, with 8 bases remaining between them. Germline V gene data show CDR1 as SGHRS and CDR2 as YFSETQ. The CDR3 sequence is CASSLRPDSNQPQHF. Written as DNA, the CDR3 is TGCGCCAGCAGCTTGCGGCCCGATAGCAATCAGCCCCAGCATTTT. Complete variable domain (other parts from reference TRBV5-1 and TRBJ1-5): KAGVTQTPRYLIKTRGQQVTLSCSPISGHRSVSWYQQTPGQGLQFLFEYFSETQRNKGNFPGRFSGRQFSNSRSEMNVSTLELGDSALYLCASSLRPDSNQPQHFGDGTRLSIL.

This chain connects TRBV7-9 to TRBJ2-2; the match to TRBD2 covers 7 bases. From germline, CDR1 is SEHNR and CDR2 FQNEAQ (reference sequence). The CDR3 spans 15 residues. V shed 5 bases, J shed 8 bases, and the junction held 11 bases outside the gene matches. For the CDR3, the DNA is TGTGCCAGCAGCCAGAGACTAGCCGATTCTGGGGAGCTGTTTTTT. As protein: CASSQRLADSGELFF.

V usage is TRBV9 and J usage is TRBJ1-2; TRBD1 aligns across 12 bases. This CDR3 has 15 residues. Trimming took 4 bases from V and 2 from J; bases not matched to a gene: 3. Germline CDR1 and CDR2: SGDLS and YYNGEE. The CDR3 DNA reads TGTGCCAGCAGCCCGGGGACAGGGGGCAACTATGGCTACACCTTC. Translated: CASSPGTGGNYGYTF.

This clone was detected once. The genes are TRBV7-2 and TRBJ1-5; D gene uncertain. The CDR3 has 15 amino acids. Germline CDR1 and CDR2: SGHTA and FQGNSA. V was shortened by 1 base and J by 10 bases, with 17 bases between the two germline ends. CDR3 region: CASSLESPSRAPQHF. The CDR3 bases are TGTGCCAGCAGCTTAGAATCCCCCTCGCGGGCACCCCAGCATTTT.

The genes are TRBV23-1 and TRBJ1-1; D unclear. TRBV23-1 is an open reading frame, and its role is uncertain. CDR3 size: 12 residues. Trimming left V 9 bases short and J 3 bases short, with 11 bases between. Here the CDR3 DNA reads TGCGCCAGGATATATGAGGACACTGAAGCTTTCTTT. Translating it yields CARIYEDTEAFF.

The chain has TRBV6-6 and TRBJ1-1; no reliable D call. CDR3 length equals 15 residues. Trimming stripped 4 bases from V and 1 base from J, with 13 bases between. CDR1 is MNHNY and CDR2 is SVGAGI in the germline V gene (reference sequence). CDR3 sequence reads: CASSFYRTENTEAFF. CDR3 sequence (DNA): TGTGCCAGCAGTTTCTATCGGACGGAGAACACTGAAGCTTTCTTT.

The chain links TRBV10-1 to TRBJ1-2; TRBD1 might be the D (5 bases). CDR1 is WNHNN and CDR2 is SYGVQD in the germline V gene (reference sequence). Trimming stripped 4 bases from V and 4 bases from J, with 13 bases between. This CDR3 has 14 amino acids. CDR3 residues: CASSGGRVFYGYTF. The CDR3 DNA sequence: TGCGCCAGCAGTGGGGGCAGGGTTTTCTATGGCTACACCTTC.

This chain joins TRBV9 and TRBJ2-7, with 11 bases that match TRBD1. Losses at the gene ends were 4 bases for V and 0 bases for J; bases not matched to a gene: 3. Germline values: CDR1 SGDLS, CDR2 YYNGEE. There are 15 residues in the CDR3. CDR3 bases: TGTGCCAGCAGCTCGGGACAGGGGGGCTCCTACGAGCAGTACTTC. This gives the protein CASSSGQGGSYEQYF.

This rearrangement joins TRBV7-2 to TRBJ2-1; 9 bases are a match to TRBD2. Trimming cost V 1 base and J 6 bases; bases outside gene matches: 4. This CDR3 is 15 amino acids long. Germline assignment: CDR1 SGHTA and CDR2 FQGNSA. As DNA, the CDR3 is TGTGCCAGCAGCTTAGGGGCGGGAGGGTCCAATGAGCAGTTCTTC. It specifies CASSLGAGGSNEQFF.

The chain couples TRBV2 to TRBJ2-3, with D perhaps TRBD2 (6 bases). From germline, CDR1 is SNHLY and CDR2 FYNNEI. V lost 1 base and J 0 bases, leaving 11 bases between the germline ends. The CDR3 spans 16 residues. The CDR3 nucleotides are TGTGCCAGCAGTGAAGGGAGGGACCGGAGCACAGATACGCAGTATTTT. Translated, it gives CASSEGRDRSTDTQYF.

The chain has TRBV11-1 and TRBJ2-1; possibly TRBD1 or TRBD2 for D (5 bases each). CDR1 SGHAT and CDR2 FQDESV come from the germline V gene (reference sequence). This CDR3 has 15 amino acids. The V and J ends lost 5 bases and 6 bases respectively, with 17 bases between them. CDR3: CASSPLAGTINEQFF. Written as DNA, the CDR3 is TGTGCCAGCAGCCCTCTGGCCGGGACCATCAATGAGCAGTTCTTC.

The chain combines TRBV7-9 with TRBJ2-3, with a tentative D call TRBD2 (6 bases). The CDR3 sequence is 15 residues long. Germline V gene lookup returns CDR1 SEHNR and CDR2 FQNEAQ (reference sequence). V was shortened by 2 bases and J by 1 base, with 10 bases between the two germline ends. CDR3 coding DNA: TGTGCCAGCAGCTTAAGGGCTAGCGGCACAGATACGCAGTATTTT. Encoded protein: CASSLRASGTDTQYF. Filled out from reference TRBV7-9 and TRBJ2-3, the complete variable domain reads DTGVSQNPRHKITKRGQNVTFRCDPISEHNRLYWYRQTLGQGPEFLTYFQNEAQLEKSRLLSDRFSAERPKGSFSTLEIQRTEQGDSAMYLCASSLRASGTDTQYFGPGTRLTVL.

The rearrangement joins TRBV27 to TRBJ2-5, with D tentatively TRBD1 or TRBD2 (5 bases each). The CDR3 is 14 residues long. CDR1 and CDR2 (germline): MNHEY, SMNVEV (reference sequence). Trimming pared 5 bases from V and 11 bases from J, leaving 21 bases between. DNA of the CDR3: TGTGCCAGCAGTCTCCGAGAGGGGCTACTTGAGCAGTACTTC. Its translation: CASSLREGLLEQYF.

The chain has TRBV6-6 and TRBJ1-6, with 7 bases that match TRBD1. Unmatched junction bases numbered 8, after V lost 7 bases and J lost 5 bases. The germline gives CDR1 MNHNY, CDR2 SVGAGI (reference sequence). This CDR3 has 15 amino acids. The CDR3 sequence: CASTARGINNSPLHF. CDR3 DNA sequence: TGTGCCAGCACCGCCAGGGGGATTAATAATTCACCCCTCCACTTT.